Listed here are 2 T cell receptor beta chains from one sample, sequenced in a study of HIV-infected patients and healthy controls. cDNA was made from around 0.5 ug RNA using alpha and beta constant primers. Alpha and beta chain libraries were made separately by chain-specific third strand synthesis with multiplexing indices. Via MiXCR, TCRdb re-called the 5' RACE reads, giving one row per CDR3 protein. Of approximately 9,700 distinct CDR3 sequences listed, about 5.2% are singletons. No cell fractionation was done, so the repertoire covers all unsorted peripheral blood T cells. The source was blood, collected before antiretroviral therapy. All receptors come from an adult with HIV infection.

This clonotype is labeled medium-sized. Here the CDR3 DNA reads TGTGCCAGCAGCTTAGACGCCACAGGGCTGAATTCACCCCTCCACTTT. Its protein product is CASSLDATGLNSPLHF. This chain links TRBV7-9 with TRBJ1-6; D is possibly TRBD1 (6 bases). The V gene's germline CDR1 is SEHNR and CDR2 FQNEAQ (reference sequence). The CDR3 totals 16 residues. Deletions cut 1 base from V and 7 bases from J, with 14 bases between. Full variable domain (missing parts from reference TRBV7-9 and TRBJ1-6): DTGVSQNPRHKITKRGQNVTFRCDPISEHNRLYWYRQTLGQGPEFLTYFQNEAQLEKSRLLSDRFSAERPKGSFSTLEIQRTEQGDSAMYLCASSLDATGLNSPLHFGNGTRLTVT.

This clonotype appeared many times. The chain joins TRBV9 to TRBJ1-5; the match to TRBD1 covers 9 bases. The CDR3 is 14 residues long. Germline values: CDR1 SGDLS, CDR2 YYNGEE. V lost 3 bases and J lost 4; bases outside the gene matches: 2. The CDR3 DNA sequence: TGTGCCAGCAGCGGAGGGACAGGGAATCAGCCCCAGCATTTT. Amino acid sequence: CASSGGTGNQPQHF.